This TCR beta chain was recorded in a study of blood T cell repertoires in COVID-19. Study-wide context: Sample material is recorded as cDNA or gDNA derived from T cells, B-cell-depleted T cells, or PBMCs.

This table comes from immunoSEQ multiplex PCR, and its TCRdb copy is limited to in-frame clones, with some not included. The table has 150,000 to 200,000 clones, just under 90% seen once. The receptor was isolated from a man younger than 30 with active or convalescent COVID-19. Sequenced input: peripheral blood.

CDR3 region: CASSTGLTEAFF. Written as DNA, the CDR3 is TGTGCCAGCAGCACAGGTCTCACTGAAGCTTTCTTT. The J gene is TRBJ1-1, the V gene TRBV7-9; D perhaps matches TRBD1 (5 bases). CDR1 is SEHNR, CDR2 FQNEAQ, per germline (reference sequence). The CDR3 spans 12 residues. V was cut by 5 bases and J by 4 bases, with 8 bases left in between.